The clone carrying this T cell receptor (beta chain) was seen only a few times. The time point here: patch test 2, 6 weeks after DPC sensitization. Treatment reported: therapeutic diphenylcyclopropenone sensitization with weekly scalp DPC. Total RNA was isolated from whole blood that had not been fractionated. The germline CDR1 and CDR2 sequences are PRHDT and FYEKMQ (reference sequence). The CDR3 spans 15 residues. The V end lost 3 bases, the J end lost 2 bases, and 14 bases lay between the germline ends. The sample belongs to a study of human T cells and chemical hapten exposure. TCRdb analysed the RACE reads with MiXCR anew, one entry per CDR3 protein. The sample lists 330,000 or so distinct CDR3 sequences; just under 6.5% were seen once.

The specimen was whole blood, collected in connection with sensitization to the hapten diphenylcyclopropenone (DPC). The chain joins TRBV13 to TRBJ2-7; maybe TRBD2 (6 bases). The receptor comes from a woman between 18 and 29 years old with alopecia areata. Some clones in this sample may be carry-over from other donors' samples. For the CDR3, the DNA is TGTGCCAGCAGCTTCCTGGGAGGCCGGACCTACGAGCAGTACTTC. Protein: CASSFLGGRTYEQYF.